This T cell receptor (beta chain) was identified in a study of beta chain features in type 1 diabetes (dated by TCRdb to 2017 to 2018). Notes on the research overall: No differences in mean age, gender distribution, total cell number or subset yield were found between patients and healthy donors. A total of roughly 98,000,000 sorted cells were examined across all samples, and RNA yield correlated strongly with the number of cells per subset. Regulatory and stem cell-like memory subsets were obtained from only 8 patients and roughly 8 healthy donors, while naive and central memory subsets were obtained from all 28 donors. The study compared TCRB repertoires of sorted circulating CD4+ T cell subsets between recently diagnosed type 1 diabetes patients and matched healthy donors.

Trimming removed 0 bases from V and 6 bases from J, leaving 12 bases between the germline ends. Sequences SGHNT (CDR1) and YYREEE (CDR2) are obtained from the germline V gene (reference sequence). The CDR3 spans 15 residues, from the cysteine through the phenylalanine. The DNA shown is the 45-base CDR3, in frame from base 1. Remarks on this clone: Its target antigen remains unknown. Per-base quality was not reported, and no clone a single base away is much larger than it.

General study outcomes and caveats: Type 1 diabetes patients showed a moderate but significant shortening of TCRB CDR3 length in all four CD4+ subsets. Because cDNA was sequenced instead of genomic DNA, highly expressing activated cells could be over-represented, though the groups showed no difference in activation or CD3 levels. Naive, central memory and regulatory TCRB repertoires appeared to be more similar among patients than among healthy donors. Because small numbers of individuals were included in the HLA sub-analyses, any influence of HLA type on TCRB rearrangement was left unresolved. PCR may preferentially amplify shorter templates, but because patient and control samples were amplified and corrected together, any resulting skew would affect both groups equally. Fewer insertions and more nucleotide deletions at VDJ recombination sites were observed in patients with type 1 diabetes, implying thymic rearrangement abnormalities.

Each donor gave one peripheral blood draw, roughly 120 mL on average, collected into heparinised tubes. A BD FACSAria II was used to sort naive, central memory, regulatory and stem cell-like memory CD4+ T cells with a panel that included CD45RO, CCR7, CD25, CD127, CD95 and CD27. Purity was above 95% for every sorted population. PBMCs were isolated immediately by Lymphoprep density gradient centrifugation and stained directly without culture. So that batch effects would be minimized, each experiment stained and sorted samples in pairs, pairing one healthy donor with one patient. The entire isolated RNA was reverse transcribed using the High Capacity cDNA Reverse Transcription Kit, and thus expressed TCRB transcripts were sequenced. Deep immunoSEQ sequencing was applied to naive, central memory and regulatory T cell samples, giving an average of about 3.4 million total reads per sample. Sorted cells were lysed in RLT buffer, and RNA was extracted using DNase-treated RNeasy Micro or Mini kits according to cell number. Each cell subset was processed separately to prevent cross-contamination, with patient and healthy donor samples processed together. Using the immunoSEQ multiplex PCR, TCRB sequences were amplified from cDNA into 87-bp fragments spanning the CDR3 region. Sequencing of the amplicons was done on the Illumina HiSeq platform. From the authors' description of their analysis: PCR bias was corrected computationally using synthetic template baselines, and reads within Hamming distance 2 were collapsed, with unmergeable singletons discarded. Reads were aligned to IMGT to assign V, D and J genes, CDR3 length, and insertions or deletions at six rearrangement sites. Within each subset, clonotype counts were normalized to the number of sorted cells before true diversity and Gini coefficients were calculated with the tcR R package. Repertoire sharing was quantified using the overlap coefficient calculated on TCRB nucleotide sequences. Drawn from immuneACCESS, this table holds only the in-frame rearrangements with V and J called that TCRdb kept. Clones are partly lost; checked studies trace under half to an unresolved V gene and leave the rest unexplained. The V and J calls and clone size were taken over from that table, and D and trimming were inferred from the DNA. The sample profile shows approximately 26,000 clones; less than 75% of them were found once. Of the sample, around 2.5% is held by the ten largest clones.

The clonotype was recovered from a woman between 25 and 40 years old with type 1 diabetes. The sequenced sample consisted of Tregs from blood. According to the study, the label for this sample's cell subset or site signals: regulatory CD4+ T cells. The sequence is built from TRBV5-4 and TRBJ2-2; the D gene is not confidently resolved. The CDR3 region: CASSLVYASAGELFF. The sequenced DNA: TGTGCCAGCAGCTTGGTCTATGCCAGCGCCGGGGAGCTGTTTTTT. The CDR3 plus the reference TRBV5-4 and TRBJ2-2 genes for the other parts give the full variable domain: ETGVTQSPTHLIKTRGQQVTLRCSSQSGHNTVSWYQQALGQGPQFIFQYYREEENGRGNFPPRFSGLQFPNYSSELNVNALELDDSALYLCASSLVYASAGELFFGEGSRLTVL.